This paragraph covers one T cell receptor (beta chain) sequence. The data originate from a study of blood T cell repertoires in COVID-19. Study context: The United States, Italy and Spain provided the acute and convalescent COVID-19 samples. PBMCs, B-cell-depleted T cells, or T cells were the source of the cDNA or gDNA that made up the material.

The V gene's germline CDR1 is MDHEN and CDR2 SYDVKM. V lost 3 bases to trimming and J lost 6 bases, with 15 bases between them. The CDR3 runs 15 residues. Assay: immunoSEQ multiplex PCR; the TCRdb copy retains only in-frame clones and omits some. The data contain 110,000 or so clones, 70% to 90% of them seen just once; the ten biggest clones take up 8.4%. The TCR was taken from a woman between 65 and 79 years old who had recovered from COVID-19. The J gene is TRBJ1-5, the V gene TRBV28; possible D gene TRBD1, 6 bases. Sequencing was done on a sample of peripheral blood. The CDR3 spells CASSFRIGGRQPQHF. In DNA, the CDR3 is TGTGCCAGCAGTTTCAGAATAGGGGGACGTCAGCCCCAGCATTTT.